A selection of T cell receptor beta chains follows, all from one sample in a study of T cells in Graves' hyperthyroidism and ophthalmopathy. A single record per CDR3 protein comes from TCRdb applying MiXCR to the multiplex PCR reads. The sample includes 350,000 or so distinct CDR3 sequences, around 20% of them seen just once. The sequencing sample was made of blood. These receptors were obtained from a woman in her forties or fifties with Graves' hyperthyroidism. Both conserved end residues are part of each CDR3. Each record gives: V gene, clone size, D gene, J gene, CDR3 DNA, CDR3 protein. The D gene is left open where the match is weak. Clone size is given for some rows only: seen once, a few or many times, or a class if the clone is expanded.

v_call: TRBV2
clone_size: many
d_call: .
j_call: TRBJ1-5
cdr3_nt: TGTGCCAGCAGTAAACCGGGACCGAATAGCAATCAGCCCCAGCATTTT
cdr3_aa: CASSKPGPNSNQPQHF

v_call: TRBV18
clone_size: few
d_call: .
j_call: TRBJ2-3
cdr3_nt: TGTGCCAGCTCCCCGGCCTCCGGGACTTCAGATACGCAGTATTTT
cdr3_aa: CASSPASGTSDTQYF

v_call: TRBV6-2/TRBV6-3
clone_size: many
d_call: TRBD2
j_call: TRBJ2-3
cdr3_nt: TGTGCCAGCAACAAGCGGGGGGGATCGGATACGCAGTATTTT
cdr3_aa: CASNKRGGSDTQYF

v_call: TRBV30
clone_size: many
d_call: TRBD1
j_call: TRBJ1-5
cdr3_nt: TGTGCCTGGAGTGTACAGGGGAACAATCAGCCCCAGCATTTT
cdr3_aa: CAWSVQGNNQPQHF

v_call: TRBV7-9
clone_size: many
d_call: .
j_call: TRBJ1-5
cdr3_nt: TGTGCCAGCAGCTTAGAACAGGGCTTTGGCAATCAGCCCCAGCATTTT
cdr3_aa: CASSLEQGFGNQPQHF

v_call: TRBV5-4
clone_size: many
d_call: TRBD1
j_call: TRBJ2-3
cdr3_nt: TGTGCCAGCAGCTTGGGACAGGGGGAGACAGATACGCAGTATTTT
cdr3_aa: CASSLGQGETDTQYF

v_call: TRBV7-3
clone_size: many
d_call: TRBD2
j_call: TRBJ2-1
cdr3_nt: TGTGCCAGCAGCTTACCGCCCCGGCGGGAGGTCCGGAATGAGCAGTTCTTC
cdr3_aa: CASSLPPRREVRNEQFF

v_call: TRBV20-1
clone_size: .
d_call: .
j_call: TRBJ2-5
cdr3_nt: TGCGCCGGACGACCCTCATCGGAGACCCAGTACTTC
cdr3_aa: CAGRPSSETQYF

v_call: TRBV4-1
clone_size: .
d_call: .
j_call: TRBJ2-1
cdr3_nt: TGCGCCAGCAGCCAAGAGGGGGGGGGGCAGAGGGGAAAAAATGAGCAGTTCTTC
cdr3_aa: CASSQEGGGQRGKNEQFF

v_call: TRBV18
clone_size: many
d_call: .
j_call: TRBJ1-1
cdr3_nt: TGTGCCAGCTCACGGGGGTCGTACACTGAAGCTTTCTTT
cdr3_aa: CASSRGSYTEAFF

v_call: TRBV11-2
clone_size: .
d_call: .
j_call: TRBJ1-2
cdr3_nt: TGTGCCAGCAGTCCGACAAATAACTATGGCTACACCTTC
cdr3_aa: CASSPTNNYGYTF

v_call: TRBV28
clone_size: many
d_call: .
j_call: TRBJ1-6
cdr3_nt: TGTGCCAGCAGTCCCCCGACAGGAGGGAATTCACCCCTCCACTTT
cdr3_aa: CASSPPTGGNSPLHF

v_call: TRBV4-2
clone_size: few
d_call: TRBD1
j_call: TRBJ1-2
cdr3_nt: TGTGCCGGCAGCCAAGTGGGACAGGGCTATGGCTACACCTTC
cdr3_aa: CAGSQVGQGYGYTF

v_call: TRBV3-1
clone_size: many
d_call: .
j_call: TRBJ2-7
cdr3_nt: TGTGCCAGCAGCCATTTAAGGGACGAGCAGTACTTC
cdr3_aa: CASSHLRDEQYF

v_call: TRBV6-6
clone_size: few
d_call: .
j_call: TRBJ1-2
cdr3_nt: TGTGCCAGCAGTTACTCCTCTAACAGTAACTATGGCTACACCTTC
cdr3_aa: CASSYSSNSNYGYTF

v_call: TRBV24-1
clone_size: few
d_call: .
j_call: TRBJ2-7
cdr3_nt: TGTGCCGTTTGGGGGGAGCGGCACGAGCAGTACTTC
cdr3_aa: CAVWGERHEQYF

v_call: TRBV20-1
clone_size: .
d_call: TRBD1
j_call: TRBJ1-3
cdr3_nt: TGCAGTGCTAGGGACAGGATGGCCCGCTCTGGAAACACCATATATTTT
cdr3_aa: CSARDRMARSGNTIYF

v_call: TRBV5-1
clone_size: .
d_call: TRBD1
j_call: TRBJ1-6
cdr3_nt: TGCGCCAGCAGCTTGCTCGGGGACAGTCTGAATTCACCCCTCCACTTT
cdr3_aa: CASSLLGDSLNSPLHF

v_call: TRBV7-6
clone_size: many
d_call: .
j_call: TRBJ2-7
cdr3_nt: TGTGCCAGCAGCTTAGCCCACGACACGACTAACGAGCAGTACTTC
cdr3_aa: CASSLAHDTTNEQYF

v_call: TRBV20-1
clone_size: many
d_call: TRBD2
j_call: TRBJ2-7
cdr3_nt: TGCAGTGCTATTACGACTAGCGGGAGTTACGAGCAGTACTTC
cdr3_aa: CSAITTSGSYEQYF

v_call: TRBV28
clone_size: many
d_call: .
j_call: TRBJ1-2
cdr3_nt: TGTGCCAGCAGTTTGGGAGGTTTGGGGGGAGGCTACACCTTC
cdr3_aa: CASSLGGLGGGYTF

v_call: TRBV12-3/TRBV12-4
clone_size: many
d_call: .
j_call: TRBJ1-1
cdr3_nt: TGTGCCAGCAGTTTAAGAGGGGAGAACACTGAAGCTTTCTTT
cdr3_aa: CASSLRGENTEAFF

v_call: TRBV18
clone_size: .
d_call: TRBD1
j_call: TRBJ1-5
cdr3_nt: TGTGCCAGCTCACTTGGACAGGGGGCGAGGGACAATCAGCCCCAGCATTTT
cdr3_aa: CASSLGQGARDNQPQHF

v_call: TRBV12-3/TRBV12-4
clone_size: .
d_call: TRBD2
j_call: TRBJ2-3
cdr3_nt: TGTGCCAGCAGTTTGCAAGCGGGAGGGCCAGATACGCAGTATTTT
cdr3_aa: CASSLQAGGPDTQYF

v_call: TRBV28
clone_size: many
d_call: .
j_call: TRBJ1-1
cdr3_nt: TGTGCCAGCAGTGCAGTCACTGAAGCTTTCTTT
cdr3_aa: CASSAVTEAFF

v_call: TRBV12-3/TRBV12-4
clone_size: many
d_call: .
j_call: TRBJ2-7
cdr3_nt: TGTGCCAGCAGTTTAGCCCACTACGAGCAGTACTTC
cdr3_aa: CASSLAHYEQYF

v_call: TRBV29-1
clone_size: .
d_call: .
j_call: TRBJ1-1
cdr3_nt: TGCAGCGTCCTACCCAGGGCGACTGAAGCTTTCTTT
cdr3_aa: CSVLPRATEAFF

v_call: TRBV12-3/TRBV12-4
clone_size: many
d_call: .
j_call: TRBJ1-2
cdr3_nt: TGTGCCAGCAGACTGGGGGCCAACTATGGCTACACCTTC
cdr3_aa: CASRLGANYGYTF

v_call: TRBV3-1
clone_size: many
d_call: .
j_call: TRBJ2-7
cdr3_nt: TGTGCCAGCAGCCAAGGTCTCGAGCAGTACTTC
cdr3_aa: CASSQGLEQYF

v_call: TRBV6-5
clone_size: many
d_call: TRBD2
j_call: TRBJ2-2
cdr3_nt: TGTGCCAGCAGTTACTTGCCACCACTAGCGGGAGGCGGGGAGCTGTTTTTT
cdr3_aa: CASSYLPPLAGGGELFF

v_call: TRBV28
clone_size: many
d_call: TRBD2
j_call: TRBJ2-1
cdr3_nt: TGTGCCAGCAGTTCCCCCGGCGGGAGCTCCTACAATGAGCAGTTCTTC
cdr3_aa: CASSSPGGSSYNEQFF

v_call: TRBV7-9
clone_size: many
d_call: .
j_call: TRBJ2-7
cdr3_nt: TGTGCCAGCAGCTTAGGACAGCCATCCTACGAGCAGTACTTC
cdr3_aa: CASSLGQPSYEQYF

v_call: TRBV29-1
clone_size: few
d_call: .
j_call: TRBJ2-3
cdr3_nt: TGCAGCGTTGAGCTCTCTCAAGGAGATACGCAGTATTTT
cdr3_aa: CSVELSQGDTQYF

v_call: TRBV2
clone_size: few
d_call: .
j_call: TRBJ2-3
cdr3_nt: TGTGCCAGTGGAAGATTCACAGATACGCAGTATTTT
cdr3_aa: CASGRFTDTQYF

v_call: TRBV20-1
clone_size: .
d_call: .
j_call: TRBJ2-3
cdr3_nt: TGCAGTGCACCAAGGGGTAGGCGGGGCACAGATACGCAGTATTTT
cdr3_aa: CSAPRGRRGTDTQYF

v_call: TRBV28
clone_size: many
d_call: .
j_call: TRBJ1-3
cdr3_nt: TGTGCCAGCAGCCAGCCCGGGGCTTCTGGAAACACCATATATTTT
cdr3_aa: CASSQPGASGNTIYF

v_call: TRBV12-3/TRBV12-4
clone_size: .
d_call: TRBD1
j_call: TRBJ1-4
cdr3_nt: TGTGCCAGCAGTACAGGGGGTGAAAAACTGTTTTTT
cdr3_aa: CASSTGGEKLFF

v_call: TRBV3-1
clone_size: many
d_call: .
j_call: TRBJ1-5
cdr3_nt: TGTGCCAGCAGCCAAGGGTCGAGGGGCGATCAGCCCCAGCATTTT
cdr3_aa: CASSQGSRGDQPQHF

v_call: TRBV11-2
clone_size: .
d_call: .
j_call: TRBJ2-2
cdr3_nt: TGTGCCAGCAGCTTAGGACTAGGGGGCAACACCGGGGAGCTGTTTTTT
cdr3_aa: CASSLGLGGNTGELFF

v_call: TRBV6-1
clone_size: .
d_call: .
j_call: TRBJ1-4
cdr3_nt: TGTGCCAGCAGAAGGACGAGGGGGGACGAAAAACTGTTTTTT
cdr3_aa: CASRRTRGDEKLFF

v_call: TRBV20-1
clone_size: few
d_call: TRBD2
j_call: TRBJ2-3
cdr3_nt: TGCAGTGCAAAAATCTCCCTAGCGGGAGGGTCTCCAGATACGCAGTATTTT
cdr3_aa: CSAKISLAGGSPDTQYF

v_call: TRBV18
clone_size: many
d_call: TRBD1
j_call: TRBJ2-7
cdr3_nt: TGTGCCAGCTCACCAAGGCCTCAGGGGGTCTACGAGCAGTACTTC
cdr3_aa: CASSPRPQGVYEQYF

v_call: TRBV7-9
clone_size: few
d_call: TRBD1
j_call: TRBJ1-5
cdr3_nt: TGTGCCAGCAGCCCCGGGACAGGTCGGGGGCCCCAGCATTTT
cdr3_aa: CASSPGTGRGPQHF

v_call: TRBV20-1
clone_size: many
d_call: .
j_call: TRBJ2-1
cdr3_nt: TGCAGTGCTAAGCGGGTCTATGAGCAGTTCTTC
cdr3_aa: CSAKRVYEQFF

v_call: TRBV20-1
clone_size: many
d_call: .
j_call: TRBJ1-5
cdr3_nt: TGCAGTGCTAGAGCAGAACCCAGCAATCAGCCCCAGCATTTT
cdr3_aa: CSARAEPSNQPQHF

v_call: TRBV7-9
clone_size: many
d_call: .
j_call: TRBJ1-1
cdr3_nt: TGTGCCAGCAGCTTAGCGGGGGGGACCACTGAAGCTTTCTTT
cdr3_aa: CASSLAGGTTEAFF

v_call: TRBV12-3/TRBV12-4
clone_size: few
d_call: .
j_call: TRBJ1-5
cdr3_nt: TGTGCCAGCAGCCGACAAGGGGACGGCCAGCCCCAGCATTTT
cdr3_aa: CASSRQGDGQPQHF

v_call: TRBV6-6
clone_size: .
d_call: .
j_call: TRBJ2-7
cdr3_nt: TGTGCCAGCAGTTACTCGTTCCAGGGGTCCTACGAGCAGTACTTC
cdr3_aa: CASSYSFQGSYEQYF

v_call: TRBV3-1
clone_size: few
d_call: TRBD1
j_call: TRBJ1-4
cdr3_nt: TGTGCCAGCAGCCGCCTCGGGACAGTTAATGAAAAACTGTTTTTT
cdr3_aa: CASSRLGTVNEKLFF

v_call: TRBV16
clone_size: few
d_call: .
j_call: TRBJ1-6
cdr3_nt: TGTGCCAGCAGCCAAACAGACGAGCCCAGTAATTCACCCCTCCACTTT
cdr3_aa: CASSQTDEPSNSPLHF